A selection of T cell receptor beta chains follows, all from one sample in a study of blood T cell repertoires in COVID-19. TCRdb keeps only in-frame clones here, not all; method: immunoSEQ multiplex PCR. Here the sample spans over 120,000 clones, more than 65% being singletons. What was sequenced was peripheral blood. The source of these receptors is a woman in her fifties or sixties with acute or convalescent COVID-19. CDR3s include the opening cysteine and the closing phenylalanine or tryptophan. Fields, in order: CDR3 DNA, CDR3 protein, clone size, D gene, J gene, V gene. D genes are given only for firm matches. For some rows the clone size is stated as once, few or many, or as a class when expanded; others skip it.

CDR3nt: TGTGCCAGCAGCTTCCGAGACACTGAAGCTTTCTTT; CDR3aa: CASSFRDTEAFF; abundance: many; d_gene: .; j_gene: TRBJ1-1; v_gene: TRBV7-9
CDR3nt: TGTGCCAGTAGAACGGGGGCCTGGACTAGCGGGAGGACGGACAATGAGCAGTTCTTC; CDR3aa: CASRTGAWTSGRTDNEQFF; abundance: .; d_gene: TRBD2; j_gene: TRBJ2-1; v_gene: TRBV19
CDR3nt: TGTGCCGTACAACCCCGGCCGGGACAGGGAGGAACTGAAGCTTTCTTT; CDR3aa: CAVQPRPGQGGTEAFF; abundance: .; d_gene: TRBD1; j_gene: TRBJ1-1; v_gene: TRBV30
CDR3nt: TGTGCCAGCAGCCAAACATCTGGAAACACCATATATTTT; CDR3aa: CASSQTSGNTIYF; abundance: .; d_gene: .; j_gene: TRBJ1-3; v_gene: TRBV3-1/TRBV3-2
CDR3nt: TGTGCCAGCAGCGCAATAGCGGGAGGGCTCGGGGAGCAGTTCTTC; CDR3aa: CASSAIAGGLGEQFF; abundance: .; d_gene: TRBD2; j_gene: TRBJ2-1; v_gene: TRBV9
CDR3nt: TGTGCCACCAGTGATCCGAGGGACTTAAACACAGATACGCAGTATTTT; CDR3aa: CATSDPRDLNTDTQYF; abundance: .; d_gene: .; j_gene: TRBJ2-3; v_gene: TRBV24-1
CDR3nt: TGTGCCAGCAGTCTCAGGACAGCGGGGGGCTATGGCTACACCTTC; CDR3aa: CASSLRTAGGYGYTF; abundance: .; d_gene: .; j_gene: TRBJ1-2; v_gene: TRBV6-2/TRBV6-3
CDR3nt: TGCGCCAGCAGTCAACCCCAGCGGAGATACAATGAGCAGTTCTTC; CDR3aa: CASSQPQRRYNEQFF; abundance: .; d_gene: .; j_gene: TRBJ2-1; v_gene: TRBV23-1
CDR3nt: TGTGCCAGCAGCACGGACAGGGGGCCGAGCTACACCTTC; CDR3aa: CASSTDRGPSYTF; abundance: .; d_gene: TRBD1; j_gene: TRBJ1-2; v_gene: TRBV11-2
CDR3nt: TGTGCCACCCGACAGGGACTAGCAGACACCGGGGAGCTGTTTTTT; CDR3aa: CATRQGLADTGELFF; abundance: .; d_gene: TRBD2; j_gene: TRBJ2-2; v_gene: TRBV3-1/TRBV3-2
CDR3nt: TGTGCCAGCAGCTTGGGGACTAGCGGAGCCGGGGGGACCCAGTACTTC; CDR3aa: CASSLGTSGAGGTQYF; abundance: .; d_gene: TRBD2; j_gene: TRBJ2-5; v_gene: TRBV7-3
CDR3nt: TGTGCCAGTAGTCAGGGTGAGCGGGCTACGCAGTATTTT; CDR3aa: CASSQGERATQYF; abundance: few; d_gene: .; j_gene: TRBJ2-3; v_gene: TRBV19
CDR3nt: TGTGCCAGCAGTTACTCGGGGGGGAACACCGGGGAGCTGTTTTTT; CDR3aa: CASSYSGGNTGELFF; abundance: .; d_gene: .; j_gene: TRBJ2-2; v_gene: TRBV6-5
CDR3nt: TGTGCCAGCAGCGTAGGGTTCTCGGCGGTATCTACGCAGTATTTT; CDR3aa: CASSVGFSAVSTQYF; abundance: .; d_gene: .; j_gene: TRBJ2-3; v_gene: TRBV9
CDR3nt: TGTGCCAGCAGCGCGACCCAGGCCGTCGATACGCAGTATTTT; CDR3aa: CASSATQAVDTQYF; abundance: .; d_gene: .; j_gene: TRBJ2-3; v_gene: TRBV7-8
CDR3nt: TGTGCCAGCACGGCGGGAACCGACACCGGGGAGCTGTTTTTT; CDR3aa: CASTAGTDTGELFF; abundance: .; d_gene: .; j_gene: TRBJ2-2; v_gene: TRBV28
CDR3nt: TGTGCCAGCAGCTTGGCCACAGGGGGGTTAATAAGGCAGTACTTC; CDR3aa: CASSLATGGLIRQYF; abundance: .; d_gene: TRBD1; j_gene: TRBJ2-7; v_gene: TRBV7-8
CDR3nt: TGTGCCAGCAGTGAAGGGGGCCAGGAAGAGACCCAGTACTTC; CDR3aa: CASSEGGQEETQYF; abundance: .; d_gene: .; j_gene: TRBJ2-5; v_gene: TRBV6-1
CDR3nt: TGTGCCAGCAGCTTGGCAGGGTCCCATGAGCAGTTCTTC; CDR3aa: CASSLAGSHEQFF; abundance: .; d_gene: .; j_gene: TRBJ2-1; v_gene: TRBV5-8
CDR3nt: TGTGCCAGCAGTTACGGAGGGGTAGCTGGAAACACCATATATTTT; CDR3aa: CASSYGGVAGNTIYF; abundance: few; d_gene: .; j_gene: TRBJ1-3; v_gene: TRBV6-5
CDR3nt: TGTGCCAGCAGTTACATGAGGGTAGGGGGCGAGCAGTTCTTC; CDR3aa: CASSYMRVGGEQFF; abundance: .; d_gene: TRBD1; j_gene: TRBJ2-1; v_gene: TRBV6-5
CDR3nt: TGTGCCAGCAGCTTGGAGTGGGCCGGCACAGATACGCAGTATTTT; CDR3aa: CASSLEWAGTDTQYF; abundance: .; d_gene: .; j_gene: TRBJ2-3; v_gene: TRBV5-5
CDR3nt: TGTGCCAGCAGCCAAACACAGGGTCGATTTGAAAAACTGTTTTTT; CDR3aa: CASSQTQGRFEKLFF; abundance: .; d_gene: .; j_gene: TRBJ1-4; v_gene: TRBV3-1/TRBV3-2
CDR3nt: TGTGCCTGGAACCTAGCGGGACTTGGGAACATTCAGTACTTC; CDR3aa: CAWNLAGLGNIQYF; abundance: .; d_gene: TRBD2; j_gene: TRBJ2-4; v_gene: TRBV30
CDR3nt: TGCGCCAGCAGACGACAGGGCGGAGATTCACCCCTCCACTTT; CDR3aa: CASRRQGGDSPLHF; abundance: .; d_gene: TRBD1; j_gene: TRBJ1-6; v_gene: TRBV5-1